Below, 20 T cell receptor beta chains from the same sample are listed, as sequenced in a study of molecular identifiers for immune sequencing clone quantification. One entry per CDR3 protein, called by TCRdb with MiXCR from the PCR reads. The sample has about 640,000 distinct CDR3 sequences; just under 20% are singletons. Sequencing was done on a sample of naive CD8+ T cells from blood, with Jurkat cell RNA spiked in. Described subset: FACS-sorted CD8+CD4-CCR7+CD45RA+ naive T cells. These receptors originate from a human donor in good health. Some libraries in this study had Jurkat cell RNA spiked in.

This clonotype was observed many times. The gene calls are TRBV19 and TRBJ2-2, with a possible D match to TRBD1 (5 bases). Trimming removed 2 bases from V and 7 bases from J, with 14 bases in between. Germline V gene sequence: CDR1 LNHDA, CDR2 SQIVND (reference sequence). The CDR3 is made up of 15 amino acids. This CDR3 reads CASSIPGIGHGELFF. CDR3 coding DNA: TGTGCCAGTAGTATACCTGGGATTGGACACGGGGAGCTGTTTTTT. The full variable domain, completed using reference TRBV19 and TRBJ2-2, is DGGITQSPKYLFRKEGQNVTLSCEQNLNHDAMYWYRQDPGQGLRLIYYSQIVNDFQKGDIAEGYSVSREKKESFPLTVTSAQKNPTAFYLCASSIPGIGHGELFFGEGSRLTVL.

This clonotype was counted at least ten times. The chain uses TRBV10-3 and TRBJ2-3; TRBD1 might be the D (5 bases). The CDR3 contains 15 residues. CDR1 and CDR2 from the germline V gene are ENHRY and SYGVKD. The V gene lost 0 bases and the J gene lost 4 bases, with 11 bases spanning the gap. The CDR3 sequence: CAISESSGRADTQYF. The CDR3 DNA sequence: TGTGCCATCAGTGAGTCGTCAGGGCGTGCAGATACGCAGTATTTT.

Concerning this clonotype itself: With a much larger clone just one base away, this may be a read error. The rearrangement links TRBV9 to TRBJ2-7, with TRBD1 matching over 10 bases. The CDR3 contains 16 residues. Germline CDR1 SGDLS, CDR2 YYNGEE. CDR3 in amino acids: CASSRERGQGFHEPYF. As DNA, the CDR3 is TGTGCCAGCAGTCGGGAGAGGGGACAGGGGTTCCACGAGCCGTACTTC.

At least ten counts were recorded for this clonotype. The CDR3 DNA follows: TGTGCCAGCAGCCAAAGACTAGCGGAGCAGTTCTTC. This gives the protein CASSQRLAEQFF. The rearrangement links TRBV6-2 or TRBV6-3 to TRBJ2-1, with 8 positions matching TRBD2. Germline CDR1 reads MNHEY; CDR2 reads SVGEGT. V lost 6 bases and J lost 10; bases outside the gene matches: 5. This CDR3 has 12 residues.

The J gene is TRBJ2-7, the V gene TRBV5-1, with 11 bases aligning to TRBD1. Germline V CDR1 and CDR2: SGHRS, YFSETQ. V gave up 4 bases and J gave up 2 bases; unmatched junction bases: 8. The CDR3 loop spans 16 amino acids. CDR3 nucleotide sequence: TGCGCCAGCAGCCCAGACCCGGACAGGGGGCCCTACGAGCAGTACTTC. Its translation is CASSPDPDRGPYEQYF.

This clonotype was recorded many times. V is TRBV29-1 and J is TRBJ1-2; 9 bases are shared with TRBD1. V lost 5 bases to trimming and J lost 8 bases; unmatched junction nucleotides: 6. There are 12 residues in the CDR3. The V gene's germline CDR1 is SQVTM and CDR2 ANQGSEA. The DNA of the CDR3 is TGCAGCGTTCCACAGGGGGCGCGGGGCTACACCTTC. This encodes CSVPQGARGYTF.

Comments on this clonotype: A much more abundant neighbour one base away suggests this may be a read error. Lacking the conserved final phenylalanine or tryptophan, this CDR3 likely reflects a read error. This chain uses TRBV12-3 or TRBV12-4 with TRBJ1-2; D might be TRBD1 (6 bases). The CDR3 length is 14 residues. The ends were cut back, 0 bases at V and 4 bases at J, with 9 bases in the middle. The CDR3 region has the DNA TGTGCCAGCAGTTTAGCGGGGGCTGGCTATGGCTACACCCTC. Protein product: CASSLAGAGYGYTL.

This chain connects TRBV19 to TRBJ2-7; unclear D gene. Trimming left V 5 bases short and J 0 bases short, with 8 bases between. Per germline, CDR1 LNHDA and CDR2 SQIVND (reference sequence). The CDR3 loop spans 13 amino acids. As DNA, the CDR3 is TGTGCCAGTAGTCCGGCAATCTCCTACGAGCAGTACTTC. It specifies CASSPAISYEQYF.

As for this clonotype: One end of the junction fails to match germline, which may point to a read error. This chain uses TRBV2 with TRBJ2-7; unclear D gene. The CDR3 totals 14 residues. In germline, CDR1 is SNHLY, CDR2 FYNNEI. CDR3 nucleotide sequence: TGTGCCAGCAGTCCCACTGGAAATTCCTACGAGCAGAACTTC. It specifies CASSPTGNSYEQNF.

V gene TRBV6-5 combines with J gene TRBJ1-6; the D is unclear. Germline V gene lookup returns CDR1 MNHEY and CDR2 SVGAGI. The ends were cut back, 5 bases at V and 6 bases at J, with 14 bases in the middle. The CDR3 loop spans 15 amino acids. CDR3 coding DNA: TGTGCCAGCAGTAACACCGGGGTGTGTAATTCACCCCTCCACTTT. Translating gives CASSNTGVCNSPLHF.

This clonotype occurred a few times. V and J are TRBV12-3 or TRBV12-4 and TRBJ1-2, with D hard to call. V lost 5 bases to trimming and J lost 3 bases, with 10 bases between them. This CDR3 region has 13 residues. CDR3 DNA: TGTGCCAGCAGTGCCCTCCGGGACTATGGCTACACCTTC. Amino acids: CASSALRDYGYTF.

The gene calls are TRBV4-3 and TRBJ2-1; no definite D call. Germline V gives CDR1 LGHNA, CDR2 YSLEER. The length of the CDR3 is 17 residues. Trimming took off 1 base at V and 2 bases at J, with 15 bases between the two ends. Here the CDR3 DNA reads TGCGCCAGCAGCCAAGGAAGTAGTGGTAGTACCTACAATGAGCAGTTCTTC. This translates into CASSQGSSGSTYNEQFF.

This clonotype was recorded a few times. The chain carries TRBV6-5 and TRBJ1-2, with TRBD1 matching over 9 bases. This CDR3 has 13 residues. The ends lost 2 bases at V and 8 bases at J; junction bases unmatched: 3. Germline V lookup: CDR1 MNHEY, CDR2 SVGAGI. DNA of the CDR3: TGTGCCAGCAGTTACACAGGGGGCGACGGCTACACCTTC. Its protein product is CASSYTGGDGYTF.

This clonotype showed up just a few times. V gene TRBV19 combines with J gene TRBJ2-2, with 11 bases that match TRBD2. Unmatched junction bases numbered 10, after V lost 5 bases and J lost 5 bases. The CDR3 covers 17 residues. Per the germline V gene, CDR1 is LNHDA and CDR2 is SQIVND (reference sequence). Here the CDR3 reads CASSSIAGGPRTGELFF. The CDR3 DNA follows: TGTGCCAGTAGTTCTATAGCGGGAGGGCCTCGAACCGGGGAGCTGTTTTTT.

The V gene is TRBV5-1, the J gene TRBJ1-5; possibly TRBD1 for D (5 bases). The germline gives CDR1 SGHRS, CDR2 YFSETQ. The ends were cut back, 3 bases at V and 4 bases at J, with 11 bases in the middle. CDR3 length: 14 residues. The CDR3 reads CASSSAGGNQPQHF. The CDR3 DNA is TGCGCCAGCAGCTCGGCCGGGGGAAATCAGCCCCAGCATTTT. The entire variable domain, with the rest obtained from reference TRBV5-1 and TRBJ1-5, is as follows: KAGVTQTPRYLIKTRGQQVTLSCSPISGHRSVSWYQQTPGQGLQFLFEYFSETQRNKGNFPGRFSGRQFSNSRSEMNVSTLELGDSALYLCASSSAGGNQPQHFGDGTRLSIL.

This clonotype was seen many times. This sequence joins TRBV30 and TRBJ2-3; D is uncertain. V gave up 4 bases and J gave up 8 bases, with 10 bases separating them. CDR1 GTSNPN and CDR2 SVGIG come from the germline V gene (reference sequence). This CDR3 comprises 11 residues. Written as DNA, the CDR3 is TGTGCCTGGATGTACGTGGGTACGCAGTATTTT. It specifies CAWMYVGTQYF.

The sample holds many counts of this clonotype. CDR3 in amino acids: CSARDRGEAYNEQFF. The DNA of the CDR3 is TGCAGTGCTAGAGATCGGGGAGAGGCCTACAATGAGCAGTTCTTC. The chain has TRBV20-1 and TRBJ2-1; D is perhaps TRBD2 (5 bases). This CDR3 contains 15 residues. Germline CDR1 DFQATT, CDR2 SNEGSKA (reference sequence). Trimming left V 0 bases short and J 2 bases short, with 11 bases between.

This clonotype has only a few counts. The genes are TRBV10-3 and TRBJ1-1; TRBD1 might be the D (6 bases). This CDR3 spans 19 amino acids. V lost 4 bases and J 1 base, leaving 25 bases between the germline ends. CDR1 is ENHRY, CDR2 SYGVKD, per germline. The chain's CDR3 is CAISGGPVGSGSPNTEAFF. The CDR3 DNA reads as TGTGCCATCAGTGGGGGGCCGGTAGGTTCGGGCAGTCCGAACACTGAAGCTTTCTTT.

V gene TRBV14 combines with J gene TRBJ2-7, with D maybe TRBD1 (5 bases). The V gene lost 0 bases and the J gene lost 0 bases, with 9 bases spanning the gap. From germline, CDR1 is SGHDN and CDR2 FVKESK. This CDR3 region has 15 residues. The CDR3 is CASSQDGHFSYEQYF. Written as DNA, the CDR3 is TGTGCCAGCAGCCAAGATGGACACTTCTCCTACGAGCAGTACTTC.

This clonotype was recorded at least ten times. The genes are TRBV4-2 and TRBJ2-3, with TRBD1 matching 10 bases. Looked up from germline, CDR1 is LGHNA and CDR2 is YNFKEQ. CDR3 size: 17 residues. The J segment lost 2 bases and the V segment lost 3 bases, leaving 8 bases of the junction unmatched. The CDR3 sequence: CASSQSPGQGYTDTQYF. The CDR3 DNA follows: TGTGCCAGCAGCCAGAGTCCGGGACAGGGGTACACAGATACGCAGTATTTT.